These 6 T cell receptor beta chains share one sample of origin, sequenced in a study of cytomegalovirus exposure and HLA in healthy donors (dated by TCRdb to the late 2010s). Receptors were amplified or captured by the immunoSEQ multiplex PCR assay. The multiplex PCR relied on a mix of 60 forward primers for TCR Vbeta segments and 13 reverse primers for TCR Jbeta segments. Sourced from immuneACCESS, this table was stored by TCRdb with only in-frame sequences that have V and J called. A share of the clones is absent; for the studies checked, an unresolved V gene accounts for under half, and the remainder has no known explanation. The sample has tens of thousands of clones on record, about two thirds of them singletons. Of the sample, approximately 19% falls within the top ten clones. The sequenced sample consisted of PBMCs. The receptors derive from a woman in her fifties or sixties in good health and CMV-seropositive.

The chain links TRBV6-5 to TRBJ1-3; 7 nucleotides match TRBD1. Germline V gene data show CDR1 as MNHEY and CDR2 as SVGAGI. V dropped 6 bases and J dropped 5; count of bases not matched to a gene: 4. The CDR3 runs 13 residues. This chain's CDR3 is CASRKGARNTIYF. The CDR3 DNA sequence: TGTGCCAGCAGAAAGGGGGCTCGAAACACCATATATTTT.

In this sample, this clone turned up a few times. The V call is TRBV6-5, the J call TRBJ1-6; TRBD1 matches 8 bases. Germline values: CDR1 MNHEY, CDR2 SVGAGI. The V and J ends lost 8 bases and 6 bases, in that order; junction bases with no gene match: 3. The CDR3 runs 13 residues. The CDR3 DNA sequence: TGTGCCAGCCGGACAGGGCTTAATTCACCCCTCCACTTT. Translated: CASRTGLNSPLHF.

The rearrangement uses TRBV27 and TRBJ2-2, with a weak D call TRBD1 (5 bases). Trimming took 5 bases from V and 4 from J, leaving 8 bases between them. Per the germline V gene, CDR1 is MNHEY and CDR2 is SMNVEV (reference sequence). This CDR3 is built from 13 residues. The CDR3 region has the DNA TGTGCCAGCAGTGGGCAGGGCACCGGGGAGCTGTTTTTT. Amino acids: CASSGQGTGELFF.

CDR3 nucleotide sequence: TGCGCCAGCAGCCTAGCTGTTCCGGGAGATTCACCCCTCCACTTT. It translates to CASSLAVPGDSPLHF. The rearrangement uses TRBV5-1 and TRBJ1-6; no clear D gene. The CDR3 loop spans 15 amino acids. V was cut by 4 bases and J by 8 bases, with 16 bases left in between. The germline V gene has CDR1 SGHRS and CDR2 YFSETQ.

The gene calls are TRBV7-9 and TRBJ2-3; a possible D gene is TRBD2 (5 bases). This CDR3 has 15 residues. The germline CDR1 and CDR2 sequences are SEHNR and FQNEAQ (reference sequence). Trimming removed 0 bases from V and 2 bases from J, with 9 bases in between. The CDR3 loop is CASSLARANTDTQYF. The CDR3 region has the DNA TGTGCCAGCAGCTTAGCGCGGGCAAACACAGATACGCAGTATTTT.

Only a few counts were recorded for this clone. J is TRBJ1-1 and V is TRBV5-1; 8 bases are a match to TRBD1. This CDR3 comprises 14 residues. Trimming removed 6 bases from V and 2 bases from J; junction bases left unmatched: 6. CDR1 SGHRS and CDR2 YFSETQ come from the germline V gene. CDR3 bases: TGCGCCAGCACCTGGGGGACAGGCAACACTGAAGCTTTCTTT. Translated, it gives CASTWGTGNTEAFF.